These T cell receptor beta chains were read from a single sample in a study of CD8 T cells in ankylosing spondylitis. TCRdb reprocessed the 5' RACE reads with MiXCR, giving one entry per CDR3 protein. The sample has over 700,000 distinct CDR3 sequences; roughly 19% are singletons. Sequencing used blood, either unsorted or a sorted T cell fraction (not recorded which). The receptors shown here come from a male donor with ankylosing spondylitis. Both conserved end residues are part of each CDR3. The order of the fields is J gene, clone size, V gene, CDR3 protein. The listing skips clone size in some rows; elsewhere it reads once, few, many or a size class.

j_call: TRBJ2-1
clone_size: few
v_call: TRBV29-1
cdr3_aa: CSVGTATGSYNEQFF

j_call: TRBJ2-2
clone_size: NA
v_call: TRBV5-1
cdr3_aa: CASSPSGLAANTGELFF

j_call: TRBJ2-7
clone_size: many
v_call: TRBV28
cdr3_aa: CASWDSPYEQYF

j_call: TRBJ2-1
clone_size: NA
v_call: TRBV16
cdr3_aa: CASSARDRNSEQFF

j_call: TRBJ2-4
clone_size: NA
v_call: TRBV7-9
cdr3_aa: CASSPEGANIQYF

j_call: TRBJ2-2
clone_size: few
v_call: TRBV20-1
cdr3_aa: CSAGGLAGTGELFF

j_call: TRBJ2-1
clone_size: few
v_call: TRBV5-1
cdr3_aa: CASSSDRGGGVQFF

j_call: TRBJ2-6
clone_size: few
v_call: TRBV15
cdr3_aa: CATSRKYSGANVLTF

j_call: TRBJ2-5
clone_size: NA
v_call: TRBV6-1
cdr3_aa: CASRPQGVEETQYF

j_call: TRBJ2-3
clone_size: NA
v_call: TRBV5-6
cdr3_aa: CASSFSAPGTGDFGPFSNTQYF

j_call: TRBJ2-1
clone_size: NA
v_call: TRBV6-5
cdr3_aa: CASSYSTGGLYNEQFF

j_call: TRBJ1-2
clone_size: few
v_call: TRBV5-1
cdr3_aa: CASSSMGGDNYGYTF

j_call: TRBJ2-1
clone_size: once
v_call: TRBV2
cdr3_aa: CASSEVTSGGPYNEQFF

j_call: TRBJ1-2
clone_size: NA
v_call: TRBV7-9
cdr3_aa: CASSLGWDTRVYGYTF

j_call: TRBJ1-1
clone_size: NA
v_call: TRBV7-3
cdr3_aa: CASSPNGPWDTEAFF

j_call: TRBJ1-2
clone_size: NA
v_call: TRBV12-3/TRBV12-4
cdr3_aa: CASSGGFAGSNYGYTF

j_call: TRBJ1-5
clone_size: few
v_call: TRBV4-1
cdr3_aa: CASSQHQGQGGVGQPQHF

j_call: TRBJ2-3
clone_size: NA
v_call: TRBV20-1
cdr3_aa: CSARDRGGAQDTQYF

j_call: TRBJ2-3
clone_size: few
v_call: TRBV29-1
cdr3_aa: CSVGGQKNTDTQYF

j_call: TRBJ1-2
clone_size: NA
v_call: TRBV14
cdr3_aa: CASSQGEDRGPYGYTF

j_call: TRBJ2-5
clone_size: NA
v_call: TRBV6-2/TRBV6-3
cdr3_aa: CASSHRGRGETQYF

j_call: TRBJ2-3
clone_size: NA
v_call: TRBV29-1
cdr3_aa: CSVDGWRGSFKQYF

j_call: TRBJ2-1
clone_size: few
v_call: TRBV6-2/TRBV6-3
cdr3_aa: CASRADRVKQFF

j_call: TRBJ2-2
clone_size: few
v_call: TRBV4-1
cdr3_aa: CASSQVLRNTGELFF

j_call: TRBJ2-5
clone_size: NA
v_call: TRBV20-1
cdr3_aa: CSARGYQETQYF

j_call: TRBJ1-4
clone_size: NA
v_call: TRBV4-2
cdr3_aa: CASSQGLGAEKLFF

j_call: TRBJ2-2
clone_size: few
v_call: TRBV5-1
cdr3_aa: CATKRGLNTGELFF

j_call: TRBJ2-7
clone_size: NA
v_call: TRBV7-9
cdr3_aa: CASSLSGSRVPYEQYF

j_call: TRBJ2-5
clone_size: few
v_call: TRBV7-2
cdr3_aa: CASSIRQGAQQETQYF

j_call: TRBJ2-1
clone_size: few
v_call: TRBV12-3/TRBV12-4
cdr3_aa: CASRAWSGRGEQFF

j_call: TRBJ2-2
clone_size: many
v_call: TRBV28
cdr3_aa: CASSPINTGELFF